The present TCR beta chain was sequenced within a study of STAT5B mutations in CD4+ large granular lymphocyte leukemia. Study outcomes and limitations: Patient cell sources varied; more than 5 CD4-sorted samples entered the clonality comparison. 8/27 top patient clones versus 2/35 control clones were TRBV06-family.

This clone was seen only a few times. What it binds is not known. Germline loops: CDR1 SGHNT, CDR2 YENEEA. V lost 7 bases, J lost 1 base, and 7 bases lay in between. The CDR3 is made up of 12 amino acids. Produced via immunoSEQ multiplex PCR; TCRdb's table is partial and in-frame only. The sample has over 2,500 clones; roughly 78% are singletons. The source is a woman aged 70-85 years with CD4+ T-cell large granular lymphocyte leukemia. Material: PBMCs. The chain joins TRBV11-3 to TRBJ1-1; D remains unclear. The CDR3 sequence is CASKGSNTEAFF. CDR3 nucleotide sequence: TGTGCCAGCAAGGGATCGAACACTGAAGCTTTCTTT.